This record covers a single T cell receptor (beta chain). The table came from immunoSEQ multiplex PCR; TCRdb's copy has only in-frame clones and leaves some out. The sample shows 35,000 to 40,000 clones, approximately 88% of them seen only once. J gave up 7 bases and V 4 bases, and 10 bases lay outside the gene matches. The CDR3 consists of 15 residues. The germline gives CDR1 SGHRS, CDR2 YFSETQ. These data are taken from a study of T cell changes during pregnancy in multiple sclerosis. Sequencing used CD4+ T cells from peripheral blood mononuclear cells, obtained before pregnancy. The TCR comes from a female donor with multiple sclerosis, enrolled in a pregnancy study. The genes are TRBV5-1 and TRBJ2-7, with TRBD2 identical over 11 bases. The CDR3 nucleotides read TGCGCCAGCAGCCTAGCGGGAGGACCAGGTGGAGAGCAGTACTTC. Protein sequence: CASSLAGGPGGEQYF.